The 27 T cell receptor beta chains in this list originate from one sample, sequenced in a study of T cell repertoires in cytomegalovirus infection. No antigen is known for these receptors. One entry per CDR3 protein, called by TCRdb with MiXCR from the reads. The sample lists about 770,000 distinct CDR3 sequences; almost 30% were seen once. Sequenced here: cultured CD8+ T cells from PBMCs, sampled from culture after CMV antigen stimulation. Source of these receptors: a human donor in good health (CMV status not recorded). Some clones in this sample may be carry-over from other donors' samples.

There are a few counts of this clonotype. This rearrangement joins TRBV4-1 to TRBJ2-1; maybe TRBD2 (5 bases). This CDR3 is 14 amino acids long. Trimming removed 1 base from V and 7 bases from J, with 11 bases in between. Germline CDR1 and CDR2: MGHRA and YSYEKL. CDR3 residues: CASSQVGRGNEQFF. The CDR3 coding sequence is TGCGCCAGCAGCCAAGTTGGACGGGGTAATGAGCAGTTCTTC.

The chain links TRBV6-2 or TRBV6-3 to TRBJ1-5; D call uncertain. The V and J ends lost 5 bases and 4 bases respectively, with 9 bases between them. The CDR3 consists of 13 residues. Germline loops: CDR1 MNHEY, CDR2 SVGEGT. The CDR3 loop is CASSTPWNQPQHF. The CDR3 region has the DNA TGTGCCAGCAGTACCCCATGGAATCAGCCCCAGCATTTT.

The sample holds a few counts of this clonotype. The chain joins TRBV20-1 to TRBJ1-6; D not certain. The CDR3 is made up of 14 amino acids. Germline CDR1 reads DFQATT; CDR2 reads SNEGSKA (reference sequence). The V gene lost 5 bases and the J gene lost 3 bases, with 11 bases spanning the gap. The CDR3 loop reads CSALDSYYNSPLHF. The CDR3 DNA is TGCAGTGCTCTTGACTCCTACTATAATTCACCCCTCCACTTT.

CDR3 nucleotides: TGTGCCAGCAGACCGGACACGAACACCGGGGAGCTGTTTTTT. This codes for CASRPDTNTGELFF. This chain connects TRBV6-2 or TRBV6-3 to TRBJ2-2, with D possibly TRBD1 on 5 matching bases. Trimming removed 6 bases from V and 0 bases from J, with 8 bases in between. CDR3 length equals 14 residues. Germline V gives CDR1 MNHEY, CDR2 SVGEGT.

The rearrangement joins TRBV6-6 to TRBJ2-3; D gene unclear. Trimming shortened V by 2 bases and J by 0 bases, and 18 bases separated the two germline ends. The length of the CDR3 is 18 residues. Germline assignment: CDR1 MNHNY and CDR2 SVGAGI (reference sequence). Here the CDR3 DNA reads TGTGCCAGCAGTTACCCTGAAGAAGTACCGACTAGCACAGATACGCAGTATTTT. Amino acids: CASSYPEEVPTSTDTQYF.

This clonotype has a handful of counts. V usage is TRBV27 and J usage is TRBJ2-2, with D uncertain. V was pared by 5 bases and J by 2 bases, with 18 bases between. Germline V gene data show CDR1 as MNHEY and CDR2 as SMNVEV (reference sequence). The CDR3 is made up of 17 amino acids. As DNA, the CDR3 is TGTGCCAGCAGTGACCTTTGGCAGACTTCCAACACCGGGGAGCTGTTTTTT. Translating it yields CASSDLWQTSNTGELFF.

Worth noting for this clonotype: One end of the junction varies from germline; a read error may be responsible. This sequence joins TRBV25-1 and TRBJ1-2, with D perhaps TRBD1 (6 bases). This CDR3 region has 17 residues. Germline V gives CDR1 MGHDK, CDR2 SYGVNS. The CDR3 DNA reads TGTGCCAGCAGTGATCCAAGGCGCGGGGGGCGGGACTATGTCTACACCTTC. This encodes CASSDPRRGGRDYVYTF.

This clonotype was counted between two and nine times. The chain combines TRBV6-1 with TRBJ2-6; 13 nucleotides line up with TRBD2. CDR3 size: 17 residues. The germline V gene encodes CDR1 MNHNS and CDR2 SASEGT. V trimming: 6 bases; J trimming: 0 bases; junction bases outside the gene matches: 2. CDR3 bases: TGTGCCAGCAGCGGACTAGCGGGGGACTCTGGGGCCAACGTCCTGACTTTC. The encoded protein is CASSGLAGDSGANVLTF.

This chain joins TRBV25-1 and TRBJ2-1; D call uncertain. Germline V gene sequence: CDR1 MGHDK, CDR2 SYGVNS. This CDR3 spans 13 amino acids. Trimming stripped 3 bases from V and 7 bases from J, with 10 bases between. The CDR3 is CASSETRLNEQFF. The CDR3 DNA sequence: TGTGCCAGCAGTGAGACGCGGCTGAATGAGCAGTTCTTC.

The CDR3 region has the DNA TGCGCCAGCAGCCCGGAACAGGGGTTAGCTTTCTTT. It encodes CASSPEQGLAFF. This chain joins TRBV5-1 and TRBJ1-1, with 7 bases matching TRBD1. This CDR3 comprises 12 residues. CDR1 SGHRS and CDR2 YFSETQ come from the germline V gene. The V gene end was trimmed by 4 bases and the J gene end by 10 bases; junction bases not matched to a gene: 7.

The genes are TRBV6-4 and TRBJ2-3; TRBD2 matches at 14 bases. Germline V gene data show CDR1 as MRHNA and CDR2 as SNTAGT. This CDR3 has 19 residues. With 0 bases clipped from V and 0 bases from J, the junction kept 5 bases outside the gene matches. Here the CDR3 DNA reads TGTGCCAGCAGTGACTCGGGACTAGCGGGGGAGACTAGCACAGATACGCAGTATTTT. Encoded protein: CASSDSGLAGETSTDTQYF.

This clonotype was found once. The chain has TRBV2 and TRBJ2-5; TRBD2 aligns across 7 bases. The CDR3 is 13 residues long. Germline lookup yields CDR1 SNHLY and CDR2 FYNNEI. The junction had 7 bases not matched to a gene; V was cut back by 10 bases and J by 2 bases. CDR3 sequence: CAKLRGDQETQYF. CDR3 nucleotide sequence: TGTGCCAAACTACGGGGGGATCAAGAGACCCAGTACTTC.

This CDR3 reads CASSQIQGANNSPLHF. As DNA, the CDR3 is TGCGCCAGCAGCCAAATACAGGGGGCGAATAATTCACCCCTCCACTTT. V and J are TRBV4-1 and TRBJ1-6, with 9 bases matching TRBD1. This CDR3 spans 16 amino acids. The germline V gene encodes CDR1 MGHRA and CDR2 YSYEKL. V trimming: 2 bases; J trimming: 5 bases; junction bases outside the gene matches: 4.

The V and J genes are TRBV12-5 and TRBJ2-1, with 13 bases matching TRBD2. The CDR3 is 18 amino acids. CDR1 is LGHNT and CDR2 is FRNRAP in the germline V gene. The V and J ends lost 1 base and 0 bases, in that order; junction bases with no gene match: 3. The CDR3 region has the DNA TGTGCTAGTGGTTTGGGACTAGCGGGGGGCATCTCCTACAATGAGCAGTTCTTC. It codes for CASGLGLAGGISYNEQFF. Complete variable domain (other parts from reference TRBV12-5 and TRBJ2-1): DARVTQTPRHKVTEMGQEVTMRCQPILGHNTVFWYRQTMMQGLELLAYFRNRAPLDDSGMPKDRFSAEMPDATLATLKIQPSEPRDSAVYFCASGLGLAGGISYNEQFFGPGTRLTVL.

This chain uses TRBV6-5 with TRBJ1-1, with D perhaps TRBD1 (6 bases). V was cut by 0 bases and J by 3 bases, with 11 bases left in between. The CDR3 is made up of 15 amino acids. Germline CDR1 and CDR2: MNHEY and SVGAGI. For the CDR3, the DNA is TGTGCCAGCAGTTACTCGATGGACAGTGACACTGAAGCTTTCTTT. It specifies CASSYSMDSDTEAFF.

This clonotype was recorded many times. This sequence joins TRBV12-3 or TRBV12-4 and TRBJ1-1, with unresolved D. The CDR3 totals 10 residues. Trimming shortened V by 10 bases and J by 5 bases, and 8 bases separated the two germline ends. CDR3 residues: CATRRTEAFF. In DNA, the CDR3 is TGTGCCACCCGACGGACTGAAGCTTTCTTT.

V usage is TRBV11-1 and J usage is TRBJ2-5; D is uncertain. There are 14 residues in the CDR3. Between the trimmed V and J ends, which lost 4 bases and 0 bases, there was a span of 9 bases. CDR1 is SGHAT and CDR2 is FQDESV in the germline V gene (reference sequence). The CDR3 sequence is CASSSIAYQETQYF. CDR3 DNA: TGTGCCAGCAGCTCGATCGCGTACCAAGAGACCCAGTACTTC.

The chain is built from TRBV19 and TRBJ1-2, with 11 bases identical to TRBD1. The V and J ends lost 1 base and 4 bases, in that order; junction bases with no gene match: 11. The CDR3 has 18 residues. Germline V lookup: CDR1 LNHDA, CDR2 SQIVND (reference sequence). CDR3: CASSIGTGGVLNGYGYTF. The CDR3, as DNA: TGTGCCAGTAGTATAGGGACAGGGGGCGTTCTTAACGGCTATGGCTACACCTTC.

V gene TRBV7-9 combines with J gene TRBJ1-1; 8 bases line up with TRBD1. J was trimmed by 10 bases and V by 1 base; bases with no gene match: 11. The CDR3 length is 15 residues. The germline CDR1 and CDR2 sequences are SEHNR and FQNEAQ (reference sequence). The chain's CDR3 is CASSLVGWGQVRAFF. In DNA form, the CDR3 reads TGTGCCAGCAGCTTAGTCGGATGGGGACAGGTTAGAGCTTTCTTT.

Many counts were recorded for this clonotype. The chain uses TRBV7-2 and TRBJ2-3, with 11 bases fitting TRBD2. Germline CDR1 and CDR2: SGHTA and FQGNSA. The trim removed 3 bases at V and 0 bases at J, leaving 5 bases unmatched. The CDR3 has 17 amino acids. As DNA, the CDR3 is TGTGCCAGCAGCTTGATTAGCGGGGGGGGGAGCACAGATACGCAGTATTTT. Translating gives CASSLISGGGSTDTQYF.

This clonotype came up a few times. The chain couples TRBV7-9 to TRBJ1-5; D is undetermined. The CDR3 length is 12 residues. The V end lost 11 bases, the J end lost 5 bases, and 13 bases lay between the germline ends. The germline gives CDR1 SEHNR, CDR2 FQNEAQ (reference sequence). The chain's CDR3 is CASSTRYQPQHF. DNA of the CDR3: TGTGCCTCCTCAACGAGGTATCAGCCCCAGCATTTT. Full variable domain (remainder filled in from reference TRBV7-9 and TRBJ1-5): DTGVSQNPRHKITKRGQNVTFRCDPISEHNRLYWYRQTLGQGPEFLTYFQNEAQLEKSRLLSDRFSAERPKGSFSTLEIQRTEQGDSAMYLCASSTRYQPQHFGDGTRLSIL.

This clonotype has more than one count but fewer than ten. V usage is TRBV7-4 and J usage is TRBJ2-2; the match to TRBD2 covers 8 bases. Germline CDR1 is SGHVT and CDR2 is SQSDAQ. The CDR3 totals 16 residues. J was trimmed by 5 bases and V by 8 bases; bases with no gene match: 13. CDR3 in DNA: TGTGCCAGCCCAAGCGAGTACCCGGGGGGGACCGGGGAGCTGTTTTTT. It specifies CASPSEYPGGTGELFF.

The chain combines TRBV5-8 with TRBJ2-1; D not certain. The CDR3 spans 13 residues. The V gene's germline CDR1 is SGHTS and CDR2 YDEGEE. With 2 bases removed from V and 8 bases from J, the gap between germline ends came to 11 bases. CDR3 DNA sequence: TGTGCCAGCAGCTTAAGTCGGATGGATGAGCAGTTCTTC. Encoded protein: CASSLSRMDEQFF. The full variable domain, in which reference TRBV5-8 and TRBJ2-1 provide the parts outside the CDR3, is EAGVTQSPTHLIKTRGQQATLRCSPISGHTSVYWYQQALGLGLQFLLWYDEGEERNRGNFPPRFSGRQFPNYSSELNVNALELEDSALYLCASSLSRMDEQFFGPGTRLTVL.

This clonotype was detected only a few times. CDR3 residues: CASSPEGGDTEAFF. DNA of the CDR3: TGTGCCAGCAGCCCCGAGGGAGGGGACACTGAAGCTTTCTTT. This rearrangement joins TRBV7-9 to TRBJ1-1; perhaps TRBD1 as D (5 bases). The V end lost 5 bases, the J end lost 3 bases, and 13 bases lay between the germline ends. CDR1 SEHNR and CDR2 FQNEAQ come from the germline V gene (reference sequence). The CDR3 length is 14 residues.

This clonotype was seen a handful of times. The gene calls are TRBV7-6 and TRBJ2-7; D possibly matches TRBD1 or TRBD2 (5 bases each). Germline V gene data show CDR1 as SGHVS and CDR2 as FNYEAQ. This CDR3 spans 14 amino acids. The V end was cut by 5 bases, the J end by 5 bases, with 16 bases between. DNA for the CDR3: TGTGCCAGCAGCCACCGGGACGGCCCGCACGAGCAGTACTTC. The encoded protein is CASSHRDGPHEQYF.

This clonotype was seen repeatedly, ten times or more. The chain couples TRBV7-6 to TRBJ2-1; perhaps TRBD1 as D (5 bases). Trimming shortened V by 1 base and J by 0 bases, and 10 bases separated the two germline ends. CDR3 length: 16 amino acids. The germline V gene has CDR1 SGHVS and CDR2 FNYEAQ. The CDR3 coding sequence is TGTGCCAGCAGCTTAGAGCTCCAGGGCTCCTACAATGAGCAGTTCTTC. Amino acid sequence: CASSLELQGSYNEQFF. Full variable domain (rest looked up from reference TRBV7-6 and TRBJ2-1): GAGVSQSPRYKVTKRGQDVALRCDPISGHVSLYWYRQALGQGPEFLTYFNYEAQQDKSGLPNDRFSAERPEGSISTLTIQRTEQRDSAMYRCASSLELQGSYNEQFFGPGTRLTVL.

This clonotype was seen repeatedly, ten times or more. V gene TRBV7-2 combines with J gene TRBJ2-1; perhaps TRBD2 as D (5 bases). Looked up from germline, CDR1 is SGHTA and CDR2 is FQGNSA. V was clipped by 5 bases and J by 4 bases, with 21 bases between them. The CDR3 is 17 residues long. As DNA, the CDR3 is TGTGCCAGCAGCGGGTTATGGCTAGCAAACTTATACAATGAGCAGTTCTTC. It is translated as CASSGLWLANLYNEQFF. Combining the CDR3 with reference TRBV7-2 and TRBJ2-1 gives the whole variable domain GAGVSQSPSNKVTEKGKDVELRCDPISGHTALYWYRQSLGQGLEFLIYFQGNSAPDKSGLPSDRFSAERTGGSVSTLTIQRTQQEDSAVYLCASSGLWLANLYNEQFFGPGTRLTVL.